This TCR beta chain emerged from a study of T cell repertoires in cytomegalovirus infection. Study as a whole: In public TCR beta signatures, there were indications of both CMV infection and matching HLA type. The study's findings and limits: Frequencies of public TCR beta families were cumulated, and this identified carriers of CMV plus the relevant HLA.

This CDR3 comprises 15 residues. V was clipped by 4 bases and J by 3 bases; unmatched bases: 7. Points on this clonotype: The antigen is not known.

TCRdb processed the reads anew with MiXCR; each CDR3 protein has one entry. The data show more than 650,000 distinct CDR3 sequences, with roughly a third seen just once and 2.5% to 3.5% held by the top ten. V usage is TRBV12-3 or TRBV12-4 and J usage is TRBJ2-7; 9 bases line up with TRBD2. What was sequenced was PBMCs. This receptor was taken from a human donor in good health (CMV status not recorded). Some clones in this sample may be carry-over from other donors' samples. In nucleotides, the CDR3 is TGTGCCAGCAGTTCAACATCTAGCGGGGTCTACGAGCAGTACTTC. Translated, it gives CASSSTSSGVYEQYF.